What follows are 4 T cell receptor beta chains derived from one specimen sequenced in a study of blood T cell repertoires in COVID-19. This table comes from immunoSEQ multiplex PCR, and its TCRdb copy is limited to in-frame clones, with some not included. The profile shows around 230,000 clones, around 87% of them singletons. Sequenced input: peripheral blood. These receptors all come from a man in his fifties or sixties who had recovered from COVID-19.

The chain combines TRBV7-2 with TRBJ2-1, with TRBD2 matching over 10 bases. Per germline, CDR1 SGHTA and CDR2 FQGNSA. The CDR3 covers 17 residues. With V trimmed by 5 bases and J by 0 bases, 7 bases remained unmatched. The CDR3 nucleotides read TGTGCCAGCAGCGCCACCAGCGGGGGGGGCTCCTACAATGAGCAGTTCTTC. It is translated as CASSATSGGGSYNEQFF.

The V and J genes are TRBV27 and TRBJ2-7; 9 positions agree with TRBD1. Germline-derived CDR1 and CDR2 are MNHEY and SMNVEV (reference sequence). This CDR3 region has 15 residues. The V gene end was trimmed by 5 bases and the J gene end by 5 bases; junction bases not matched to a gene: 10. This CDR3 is CASSTIRDRADEQYF. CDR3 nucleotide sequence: TGTGCCAGCAGTACAATCCGGGACAGGGCGGACGAGCAGTACTTC.

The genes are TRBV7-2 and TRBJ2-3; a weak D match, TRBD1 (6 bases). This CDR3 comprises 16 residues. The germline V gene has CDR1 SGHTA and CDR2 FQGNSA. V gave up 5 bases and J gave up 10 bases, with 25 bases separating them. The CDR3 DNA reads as TGTGCCAGCAGCCGGGACACGGCTGGAGTGTCGACGGCGCAGTATTTT. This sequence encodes CASSRDTAGVSTAQYF.

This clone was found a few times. CDR3 residues: CASSRSGQLFWPQHF. CDR3 bases: TGTGCCAGCTCACGATCCGGACAGTTATTCTGGCCCCAGCATTTT. The genes are TRBV18 and TRBJ1-5; possibly TRBD1 for D (6 bases). V lost 4 bases and J lost 9, with 19 bases in between. The CDR3 spans 15 residues. Germline V gene lookup returns CDR1 KGHSH and CDR2 LQKENI.